This entry concerns a single T cell receptor (beta chain). What it recognizes is unknown. The data belong to a study of CD8+ T cells in alopecia areata. Study background: Tofacitinib therapy lasting 6 to 18 months was followed by 6 months off drug. General study points: Across lesional scalp, and particularly alopecia totalis/universalis, clonality surpassed that of normal scalp.

The CDR3 is 13 residues long. Germline V lookup: CDR1 MNHEY, CDR2 SVGAGI. The V gene lost 8 bases and the J gene lost 5 bases, with 14 bases spanning the gap. Patients with alopecia areata provided lesional scalp punch biopsies as well as peripheral blood. Reverse transcription of extracted RNA yielded cDNA, which provided the sequencing template. Data came from immunoSEQ multiplex PCR; TCRdb stores just in-frame clones and leaves some out. The repertoire holds under 25,000 clones, 60% to 80% seen once, with approximately 6.1% in the top ten. This sequence joins TRBV6-5 and TRBJ2-3, with a tentative D call TRBD2 (6 bases). Sample: skin, taken at week 0. This clonotype originated in a human donor with alopecia areata. CDR3 loop: CASARGAVDTQYF. The CDR3 nucleotides are TGTGCCAGCGCCCGCGGGGCCGTAGATACGCAGTATTTT.